The clone carrying this TCR beta chain has only one observation. Its antigen is not known. Second-dose intervals near 4 or 12 weeks were combined. Measured with immunoSEQ multiplex PCR; TCRdb has only the in-frame clones, and not every one. The sample holds about 120,000 clones, around nine tenths seen once. CDR1 is MDHEN and CDR2 is SYDVKM in the germline V gene. V shed 1 base and J shed 5 bases, with 6 bases lying between them. CDR3 length: 12 amino acids. This specimen comes from a study of T cell responses to AZD1222 COVID-19 vaccine. General study points: Seropositive AZD1222 recipients at baseline numbered only 5 or 6. Repertoire sampling happened only post peak T cell response.

The gene calls are TRBV28 and TRBJ2-7; D possibly corresponds to TRBD1 (6 bases). The origin of this receptor is an adult who received the AZD1222 COVID-19 vaccine. Material: peripheral blood, obtained 28 days after the second AZD1222 dose. This CDR3 is CASSLYRDEQYF. CDR3 nucleotides: TGTGCCAGCAGTTTATACAGGGACGAGCAGTACTTC.